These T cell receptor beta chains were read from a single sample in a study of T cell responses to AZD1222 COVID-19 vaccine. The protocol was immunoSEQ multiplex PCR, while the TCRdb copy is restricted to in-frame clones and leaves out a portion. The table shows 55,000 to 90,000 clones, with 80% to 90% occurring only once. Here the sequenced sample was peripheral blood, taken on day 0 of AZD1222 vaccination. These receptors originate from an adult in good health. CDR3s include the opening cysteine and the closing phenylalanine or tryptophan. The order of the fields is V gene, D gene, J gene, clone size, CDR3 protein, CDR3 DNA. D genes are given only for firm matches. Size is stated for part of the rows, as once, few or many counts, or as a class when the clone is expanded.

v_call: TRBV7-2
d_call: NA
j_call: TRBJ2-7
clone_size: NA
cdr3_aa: CASSLVGTGSYEQYF
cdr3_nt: TGTGCCAGCAGCTTAGTAGGCACGGGGTCGTACGAGCAGTACTTC

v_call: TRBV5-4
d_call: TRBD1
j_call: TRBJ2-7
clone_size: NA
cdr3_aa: CASSLGFRQGYYEQYF
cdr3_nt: TGTGCCAGCAGCTTGGGGTTCCGACAGGGATACTACGAGCAGTACTTC

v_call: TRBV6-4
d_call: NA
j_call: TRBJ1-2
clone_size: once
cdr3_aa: CASSAAPGTGGYTF
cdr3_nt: TGTGCCAGCAGTGCTGCCCCGGGTACCGGTGGCTACACCTTC

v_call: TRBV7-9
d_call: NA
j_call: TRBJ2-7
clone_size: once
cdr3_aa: CASSPGSSASSYEQYF
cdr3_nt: TGTGCCAGCAGCCCGGGAAGTTCGGCAAGCTCCTACGAGCAGTACTTC

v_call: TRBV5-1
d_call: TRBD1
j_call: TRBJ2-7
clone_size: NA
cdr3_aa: CASSLGVGTGTYEQYF
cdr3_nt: TGCGCCAGCAGCTTGGGGGTAGGGACAGGGACCTACGAGCAGTACTTC

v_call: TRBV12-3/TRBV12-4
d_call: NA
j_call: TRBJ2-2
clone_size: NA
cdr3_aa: CASSTGAGELFF
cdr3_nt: TGTGCCAGCAGTACCGGGGCCGGGGAGCTGTTTTTT

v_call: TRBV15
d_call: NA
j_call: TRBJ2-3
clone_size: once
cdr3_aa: CATSRLSGAGIADTQYF
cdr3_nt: TGTGCCACCAGCAGACTTTCAGGGGCGGGAATTGCAGATACGCAGTATTTT

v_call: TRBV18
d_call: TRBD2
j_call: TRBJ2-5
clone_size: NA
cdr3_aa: CASSPRTSAETQYF
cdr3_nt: TGTGCCAGCTCACCCCGGACTAGCGCAGAGACCCAGTACTTC

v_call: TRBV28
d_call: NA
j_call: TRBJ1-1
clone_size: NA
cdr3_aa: CASSSPGSTEAFF
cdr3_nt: TGTGCCAGCAGTTCTCCAGGTTCCACTGAAGCTTTCTTT

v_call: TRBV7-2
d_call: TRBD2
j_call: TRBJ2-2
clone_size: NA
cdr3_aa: CASTLTSGNTGELFF
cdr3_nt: TGTGCCAGCACCTTGACTAGCGGTAACACCGGGGAGCTGTTTTTT

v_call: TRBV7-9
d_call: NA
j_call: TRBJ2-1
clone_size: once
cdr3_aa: CASSPITRYNEQFF
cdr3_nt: TGTGCCAGCAGCCCAATTACTAGGTACAATGAGCAGTTCTTC

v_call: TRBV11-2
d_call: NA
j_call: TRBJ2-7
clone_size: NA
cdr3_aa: CASSLGPPGTPYEQYF
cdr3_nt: TGTGCCAGCAGCTTAGGCCCCCCCGGGACACCCTACGAGCAGTACTTC

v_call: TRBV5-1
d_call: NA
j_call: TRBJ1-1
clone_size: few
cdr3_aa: CASRLEAGMNTEAFF
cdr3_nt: TGCGCCAGCAGGCTTGAGGCAGGGATGAACACTGAAGCTTTCTTT

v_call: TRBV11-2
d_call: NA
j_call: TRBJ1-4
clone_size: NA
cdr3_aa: CASSLGTFATNEKLFF
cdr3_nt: TGTGCCAGCAGCCTCGGGACTTTTGCAACTAATGAAAAACTGTTTTTT

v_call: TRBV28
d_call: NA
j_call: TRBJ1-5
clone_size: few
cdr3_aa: CASRPGTTQPQHF
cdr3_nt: TGTGCCAGCAGGCCTGGGACCACTCAGCCCCAGCATTTT

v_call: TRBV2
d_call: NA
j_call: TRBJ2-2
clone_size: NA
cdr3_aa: CASRPLTSSSGELFF
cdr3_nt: TGTGCCAGCAGACCGTTGACTAGTTCATCCGGGGAGCTGTTTTTT

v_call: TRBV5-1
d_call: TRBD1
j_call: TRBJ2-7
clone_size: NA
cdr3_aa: CASSLGQGRNEQYF
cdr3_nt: TGCGCCAGCAGCCTAGGACAGGGTCGGAACGAGCAGTACTTC

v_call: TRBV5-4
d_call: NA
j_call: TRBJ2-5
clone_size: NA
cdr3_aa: CASSGGTQETQYF
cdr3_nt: TGTGCCAGCAGCGGCGGGACGCAAGAGACCCAGTACTTC